Each of the 31 T cell receptor beta chains below was sequenced from the same sample in a study of response to subunit inactivated influenza vaccine. Each CDR3 protein is one row after TCRdb ran MiXCR on the RT-PCR reads. Of approximately 700,000 distinct CDR3 sequences in the sample, 15% to 19% were seen once. The input for sequencing was PBMCs from blood, taken 11 to 12 days after vaccination. These receptors were obtained from a man in his fifties or sixties who received an inactivated influenza vaccine.

This clonotype was detected many times. The chain recombines TRBV7-2 with TRBJ2-1, with 8 bases that match TRBD2. The CDR3 totals 16 residues. The V and J ends lost 0 bases and 7 bases, in that order; junction bases with no gene match: 8. Germline V lookup: CDR1 SGHTA, CDR2 FQGNSA. DNA of the CDR3: TGTGCCAGCAGCTTAGCCCCCGGCGGGGGGTTGAATGAGCAGTTCTTC. It translates to CASSLAPGGGLNEQFF.

The chain joins TRBV4-1 to TRBJ2-2; the D gene is possibly TRBD2 (6 bases). Between the trimmed V and J ends, which lost 3 bases and 6 bases, there was a span of 11 bases. CDR3 length: 14 residues. Germline V CDR1 and CDR2: MGHRA, YSYEKL. As DNA, the CDR3 is TGCGCCAGCAGCCAGGGGGGTTTGGCCGGGGAGCTGTTTTTT. The encoded protein is CASSQGGLAGELFF.

The chain recombines TRBV18 with TRBJ2-3; 11 bases agree with TRBD2. The ends lost 4 bases at V and 4 bases at J; junction bases unmatched: 4. Germline V gives CDR1 KGHSH, CDR2 LQKENI. The CDR3 runs 15 residues. CDR3 bases: TGTGCCAGCTCACTGGGACTAGCGGACGCAGATACGCAGTATTTT. The encoded protein is CASSLGLADADTQYF.

The rearrangement links TRBV3-1 to TRBJ2-3, with no clear D. This CDR3 has 12 amino acids. Germline CDR1 is LGHDT and CDR2 is YNNKEL (reference sequence). V lost 2 bases and J 5 bases, leaving 5 bases between the germline ends. The CDR3 sequence: CASSQIEDTQYF. The CDR3 DNA reads as TGTGCCAGCAGCCAAATCGAAGATACGCAGTATTTT.

As DNA, the CDR3 is TGTGCCTGGAGCGCAGGACTAGCGGGTTACGAGCAGTACTTC. It translates to CAWSAGLAGYEQYF. The chain has TRBV30 and TRBJ2-7; TRBD2 aligns across 11 bases. Germline CDR1 reads GTSNPN; CDR2 reads SVGIG (reference sequence). The CDR3 consists of 14 residues. J gave up 4 bases and V 3 bases, and 5 bases lay outside the gene matches.

This chain joins TRBV20-1 and TRBJ1-1; 9 bases line up with TRBD1. Per the germline V gene, CDR1 is DFQATT and CDR2 is SNEGSKA (reference sequence). V was pared by 4 bases and J by 6 bases, with 9 bases of the junction left unmatched. The CDR3 is 14 amino acids. In nucleotides, the CDR3 is TGCAGTGCTAACGCCGGGACAGGGCCCTCTGAAGCTTTCTTT. Encoded protein: CSANAGTGPSEAFF.

A few counts support this clonotype. This chain links TRBV20-1 with TRBJ1-2; no definite D call. With 0 bases removed from V and 4 bases from J, the gap between germline ends came to 12 bases. The CDR3 is made up of 14 amino acids. Germline V lookup: CDR1 DFQATT, CDR2 SNEGSKA (reference sequence). DNA of the CDR3: TGCAGTGCTAGAGATCAAGGGAAAGGCTATGGCTACACCTTC. It yields the protein CSARDQGKGYGYTF.

This clonotype appeared a few times. The V call is TRBV6-6, the J call TRBJ1-2, with TRBD1 as a possible D gene (6 bases). The germline V gene encodes CDR1 MNHNY and CDR2 SVGAGI (reference sequence). V lost 7 bases to trimming and J lost 7 bases, with 16 bases between them. The CDR3 spans 13 residues. This CDR3 reads CASKLPGGAGYTF. The CDR3 DNA reads TGTGCCAGCAAACTCCCGGGGGGGGCTGGCTACACCTTC.

This clonotype showed up just once. The CDR3 DNA reads as TGTGCCAGCAGTTTATTAGCCCGGACAGCGGGAGGCTACACCTTC. The encoded protein is CASSLLARTAGGYTF. This chain joins TRBV28 and TRBJ1-2, with D maybe TRBD1 (6 bases). The CDR3 runs to 15 residues. V was trimmed by 1 base and J by 8 bases, leaving 17 bases between them. Germline V gives CDR1 MDHEN, CDR2 SYDVKM.

J is TRBJ1-4 and V is TRBV12-3 or TRBV12-4, with 8 bases fitting TRBD1. The CDR3 covers 15 residues. J lost 8 bases, V lost 9 bases, and 14 bases had no gene match. CDR3 sequence (DNA): TGTGCCAGTAGGACAGGGACTACCATTGTGGAAAAACTGTTTTTT. Encoded protein: CASRTGTTIVEKLFF.

V gene TRBV7-9 combines with J gene TRBJ2-5; TRBD1 is a possible D gene (6 bases). The germline gives CDR1 SEHNR, CDR2 FQNEAQ (reference sequence). V shed 7 bases and J shed 0 bases, with 15 bases lying between them. This CDR3 has 15 amino acids. CDR3 region: CASIQTGIYQETQYF. DNA of the CDR3: TGTGCCAGCATCCAGACAGGAATATACCAAGAGACCCAGTACTTC.

The chain combines TRBV9 with TRBJ2-1, with 14 nucleotides matching TRBD2. This CDR3 contains 19 residues. From germline, CDR1 is SGDLS and CDR2 YYNGEE. V shed 3 bases, J shed 1 base, and the junction held 9 bases outside the gene matches. As DNA, the CDR3 is TGTGCCAGCAGCGGGCGGACTAGCGGGAGGAAGGGGTCCTACAATGAGCAGTTCTTC. This codes for CASSGRTSGRKGSYNEQFF.

The chain joins TRBV12-3 or TRBV12-4 to TRBJ1-2; D gene ambiguous. V lost 0 bases, J lost 2 bases, and 16 bases lay in between. CDR3 length: 17 residues. CDR3 amino acids: CASSLASDGPLNYGYTF. The DNA for the CDR3 is TGTGCCAGCAGTTTAGCGTCGGACGGCCCCCTAAACTATGGCTACACCTTC.

The rearrangement links TRBV7-9 to TRBJ2-2; possibly TRBD1 for D (5 bases). Trimming took 2 bases from V and 4 from J, leaving 11 bases between them. CDR3 length: 15 residues. The germline V gene has CDR1 SEHNR and CDR2 FQNEAQ (reference sequence). The CDR3, as DNA: TGTGCCAGCAGCTTAAGGGGCACGGGCACCGGGGAGCTGTTTTTT. It codes for CASSLRGTGTGELFF.

This clonotype was counted a few times. The V gene is TRBV6-5, the J gene TRBJ2-7; 8 bases map to TRBD2. In germline, CDR1 is MNHEY, CDR2 SVGAGI. This CDR3 is 15 amino acids long. Germline trimming cut 4 bases from V and 2 bases from J; bases unmatched to any gene: 7. For the CDR3, the DNA is TGTGCCAGCAGTTCGCCGGGACTAGGGACCTACGAGCAGTACTTC. Its translation is CASSSPGLGTYEQYF.

V is TRBV12-3 or TRBV12-4 and J is TRBJ2-7; tentatively, D is TRBD2 (6 bases). The CDR3 runs to 15 residues. The ends were cut back, 5 bases at V and 3 bases at J, with 17 bases in the middle. In DNA form, the CDR3 reads TGTGCCAGCAGTCCACACTCGGGACTCGTCTACGAGCAGTACTTC. As protein: CASSPHSGLVYEQYF.

The CDR3 nucleotides read TGTGCCAGCAGCTTAGACGTTGCGGGGCCGTTGACCCAGTACTTC. Protein: CASSLDVAGPLTQYF. The chain recombines TRBV7-2 with TRBJ2-5; tentative D call: TRBD2 (6 bases). Trimming left V 1 base short and J 7 bases short, with 16 bases between. The CDR3 sequence is 15 residues long. In germline, CDR1 is SGHTA, CDR2 FQGNSA.

This clonotype turned up a few times. This chain uses TRBV27 with TRBJ1-4; possibly TRBD1 for D (5 bases). V was trimmed by 6 bases and J by 8 bases, leaving 16 bases between them. The germline gives CDR1 MNHEY, CDR2 SMNVEV (reference sequence). The CDR3 has 14 amino acids. The CDR3 spells CASRGLGGNEKLFF. CDR3 nucleotides: TGTGCCAGCAGGGGGCTTGGGGGGAACGAAAAACTGTTTTTT.

The V call is TRBV5-1, the J call TRBJ2-5; 10 nucleotides align to TRBD2. V shed 0 bases, J shed 0 bases, and the junction held 2 bases outside the gene matches. This CDR3 region has 16 residues. Germline CDR1 and CDR2: SGHRS and YFSETQ. The CDR3 loop reads CASSLGAGGYQETQYF. In DNA, the CDR3 is TGCGCCAGCAGCTTGGGAGCGGGAGGGTACCAAGAGACCCAGTACTTC.

The chain recombines TRBV7-2 with TRBJ2-5, with 7 bases identical to TRBD1. This CDR3 region has 17 residues. Germline V CDR1 and CDR2: SGHTA, FQGNSA. Unmatched junction bases numbered 11, after V lost 0 bases and J lost 4 bases. The CDR3 DNA reads as TGTGCCAGCAGCTTAGCGCTCCTAACAGGGGTGGGAGAGACCCAGTACTTC. This encodes CASSLALLTGVGETQYF.

As DNA, the CDR3 is TGTGCCAGCAGCTTATACGGACAGAGCACAGATACGCAGTATTTT. Protein product: CASSLYGQSTDTQYF. The V gene is TRBV7-3, the J gene TRBJ2-3, with TRBD1 as a possible D gene (6 bases). V lost 2 bases and J lost 0, with 9 bases in between. The CDR3 runs 15 residues. Germline CDR1 and CDR2: SGHTA and FQGTGA.

The chain couples TRBV7-8 to TRBJ2-3, with D unclear. Germline CDR1 is SGHVS and CDR2 is FQNEAQ. The CDR3 has 16 residues. The V end lost 0 bases, the J end lost 4 bases, and 14 bases lay between the germline ends. The CDR3 DNA reads as TGTGCCAGCAGCTTAGCGCTCGGCAGAAAAGCAGATACGCAGTATTTT. Protein: CASSLALGRKADTQYF.

Only a few counts were recorded for this clonotype. V is TRBV12-3 or TRBV12-4 and J is TRBJ2-6, with D possibly matching TRBD1 (6 bases). Trimming took 7 bases from V and 0 from J, leaving 16 bases between them. The CDR3 sequence is 17 residues long. The CDR3, as DNA: TGTGCCAGCACCGGGACAACTAGGCTCTCTGGGGCCAACGTCCTGACTTTC. Translating it yields CASTGTTRLSGANVLTF.

This clonotype was seen ten or more times. DNA of the CDR3: TGCAGCGTTGAAGAGAAGGCGGGTAGCTCCTACGAGCAGTACTTC. Its protein product is CSVEEKAGSSYEQYF. The chain recombines TRBV29-1 with TRBJ2-7; perhaps TRBD2 as D (5 bases). The V end was cut by 0 bases, the J end by 0 bases, with 12 bases between. The CDR3 is 15 residues long. In germline, CDR1 is SQVTM, CDR2 ANQGSEA.

This clonotype showed up many times. The V and J genes are TRBV20-1 and TRBJ2-1, with D perhaps matching TRBD2 (6 bases). The CDR3 contains 15 residues. V was shortened by 0 bases and J by 3 bases, with 12 bases between the two germline ends. Germline V lookup: CDR1 DFQATT, CDR2 SNEGSKA (reference sequence). The CDR3 region has the DNA TGCAGTGCTAGAGAAAGGCGGGGACTCTACAATGAGCAGTTCTTC. Its protein is CSARERRGLYNEQFF.

The rearrangement links TRBV6-1 to TRBJ1-3, with TRBD1 as a possible D gene (5 bases). This CDR3 is built from 13 residues. Trimming removed 5 bases from V and 6 bases from J, with 11 bases in between. Germline V CDR1 and CDR2: MNHNS, SASEGT. The CDR3 loop reads CASSQGIVNTIYF. The CDR3 region has the DNA TGTGCCAGCAGTCAGGGTATCGTAAACACCATATATTTT.

This chain links TRBV10-3 with TRBJ2-1; 10 nucleotides line up with TRBD2. The CDR3 spans 16 residues. Germline V lookup: CDR1 ENHRY, CDR2 SYGVKD. The junction had 7 bases not matched to a gene; V was cut back by 8 bases and J by 0 bases. CDR3 sequence (DNA): TGTGCCATCGGAGGACTAGCGGATACCTCCTACAATGAGCAGTTCTTC. Translating it yields CAIGGLADTSYNEQFF.

In this sample, this clonotype turned up a few times. This chain joins TRBV6-2 or TRBV6-3 and TRBJ2-2; D gene unclear. The V and J ends lost 6 bases and 7 bases respectively, with 9 bases between them. The CDR3 covers 12 residues. CDR1 and CDR2 (germline): MNHEY, SVGEGT. CDR3 nucleotides: TGTGCCAGCAGGGGGTGGTACGGGGAGCTGTTTTTT. Translating gives CASRGWYGELFF.

CDR3 coding DNA: TGTGCCAGCAGCCCGGGACTGTCGTTCATGAACACTGAAGCTTTCTTT. Translating it yields CASSPGLSFMNTEAFF. The V call is TRBV5-8, the J call TRBJ1-1, with D maybe TRBD1 (5 bases). Germline assignment: CDR1 SGHTS and CDR2 YDEGEE. V lost 4 bases, J lost 0 bases, and 16 bases lay in between. The CDR3 consists of 16 residues.

This clonotype was observed a handful of times. The rearrangement joins TRBV25-1 to TRBJ1-2; 8 positions match TRBD1. J gave up 3 bases and V 6 bases, and 3 bases lay outside the gene matches. From germline, CDR1 is MGHDK and CDR2 SYGVNS. CDR3 length equals 13 residues. The CDR3 is CASSRTGHYGYTF. The CDR3 bases are TGTGCCAGCAGCCGGACAGGGCACTATGGCTACACCTTC.

The chain couples TRBV6-5 to TRBJ2-1; D perhaps matches TRBD2 (7 bases). Germline CDR1 MNHEY, CDR2 SVGAGI. V was trimmed by 0 bases and J by 5 bases, leaving 14 bases between them. There are 16 residues in the CDR3. DNA for the CDR3: TGTGCCAGCAGTTACTCGGGTGCCGGGGGGCACAATGAGCAGTTCTTC. Protein: CASSYSGAGGHNEQFF.